This T cell receptor (beta chain) comes out of a study of cytomegalovirus exposure and HLA in healthy donors. Study-wide results and limits: It has been reported that TCR beta sequences accurately predicted the HLA-A and HLA-B alleles of most subjects.

Germline-derived CDR1 and CDR2 are KGHSH and LQKENI. Between the trimmed V and J ends, which lost 4 bases and 4 bases, there was a span of 17 bases. CDR3 length: 16 amino acids. The PCR made use of 60 Vbeta and 13 Jbeta primers. Assay used: immunoSEQ multiplex PCR; TCRdb lists only in-frame clones, some missing. Of about 160,000 clones listed, roughly 73% are singletons. As to this clone: What it binds is not known.

Sequencing was done on a sample of PBMCs. V is TRBV18 and J is TRBJ1-5; perhaps TRBD1 as D (5 bases). This receptor was identified in a woman between 18 and 30 years old in good health and CMV-seronegative. CDR3 loop: CASSQGSPRTNQPQHF. The CDR3 region has the DNA TGTGCCAGCTCACAGGGCAGCCCTAGGACAAATCAGCCCCAGCATTTT.